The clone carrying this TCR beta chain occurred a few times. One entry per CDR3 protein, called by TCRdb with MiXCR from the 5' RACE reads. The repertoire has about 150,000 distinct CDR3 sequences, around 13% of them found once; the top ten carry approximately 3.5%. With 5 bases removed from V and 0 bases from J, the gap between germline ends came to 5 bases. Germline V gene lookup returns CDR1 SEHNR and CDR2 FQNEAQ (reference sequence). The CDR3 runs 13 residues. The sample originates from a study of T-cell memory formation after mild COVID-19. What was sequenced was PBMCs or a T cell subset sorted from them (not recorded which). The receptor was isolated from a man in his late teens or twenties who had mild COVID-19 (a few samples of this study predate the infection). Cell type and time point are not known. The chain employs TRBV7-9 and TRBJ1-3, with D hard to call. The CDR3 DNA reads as TGTGCCAGCAGCCCTCTCTCTGGAAACACCATATATTTT. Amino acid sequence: CASSPLSGNTIYF.